Listed below are T cell receptor beta chains from one sample, sequenced in a study of blood T cell repertoires in COVID-19. Assay used: immunoSEQ multiplex PCR; TCRdb lists only in-frame clones, some missing. The repertoire includes about 340,000 clones, 85% to 90% of them detected once, and around 6.6% sits in the top ten. The sample taken for sequencing was peripheral blood. Every receptor here comes from an older woman with COVID-19, enrolled during active disease. CDR3s include the opening cysteine and the closing phenylalanine or tryptophan. Each record gives: D gene, J gene, V gene, clone size, CDR3 DNA, CDR3 protein. The D gene is left open where the match is weak. Expanded clones get a size class; other rows say once, few or many, or leave the size out.

NA | TRBJ1-4 | TRBV18 | NA | TGTGCCAGCTCACTTACAGGGCGACTTAATGAAAAACTGTTTTTT | CASSLTGRLNEKLFF
NA | TRBJ1-4 | TRBV6-7 | NA | TGTGCCAGCAGTTACTCGAGTGCGCCTACTAATGAAAAACTGTTTTTT | CASSYSSAPTNEKLFF
TRBD1 | TRBJ2-7 | TRBV6-2/TRBV6-3 | NA | TGTGCCAGCAGCCCCGCGAGTCCCGGGACAGGGGTCGAGCAGTACTTC | CASSPASPGTGVEQYF
NA | TRBJ2-7 | TRBV14 | NA | TGTGCCAGCAGCCAAGGGATAAGGGAGTATCCCTACGAGCAGTACTTC | CASSQGIREYPYEQYF
NA | TRBJ1-2 | TRBV19 | NA | TGTGCCAGTAGTATAGGATTTAGGGCAGAGAGGGGGAAGAGCGGCTACACCTTC | CASSIGFRAERGKSGYTF
TRBD1 | TRBJ2-7 | TRBV5-1 | NA | TGCGCCAGCAGCTGGGGACAGGTTAGCTCCTACGAGCAGTACTTC | CASSWGQVSSYEQYF
NA | TRBJ1-2 | TRBV24-1 | NA | TGTGCCACCAGTGTCTATGCCTATGGCTACACCTTC | CATSVYAYGYTF
NA | TRBJ1-5 | TRBV18 | NA | TGTGCCAGCTCACAACAGATGAATCAGCCCCAGCATTTT | CASSQQMNQPQHF
NA | TRBJ1-5 | TRBV2 | NA | TGTGCCAGCAGGCAGGGCGGGAACAATCAGCCCCAGCATTTT | CASRQGGNNQPQHF
NA | TRBJ2-1 | TRBV9 | NA | TGTGCCAGCAGCGCAGGGGTGGGGAATGAGCAGTTCTTC | CASSAGVGNEQFF
TRBD2 | TRBJ2-5 | TRBV2 | NA | TGTGCCATTGGACTAGCGGGGCCGGAGACCCAGTACTTC | CAIGLAGPETQYF
NA | TRBJ1-1 | TRBV21-1 | NA | TGTGCCAGCATACCACTTTCGACTGAAGCTTTCTTT | CASIPLSTEAFF
NA | TRBJ1-2 | TRBV20-1 | NA | TGCAGTGCTAGACCTGGGGGGTTCTACACCTTC | CSARPGGFYTF
NA | TRBJ1-5 | TRBV11-3 | NA | TGTGCCAGCAGCTTCGTCCCCAATCAGCCCCAGCATTTT | CASSFVPNQPQHF
TRBD2 | TRBJ2-3 | TRBV5-1 | NA | TGCGCCAGCAGCTTGGCCACGAGCGGGGGGGTCGTCACAGATACGCAGTATTTT | CASSLATSGGVVTDTQYF
TRBD2 | TRBJ2-2 | TRBV10-3 | NA | TGTGCCATCAGTGAGTTGACTAGCGGGCCATCCGGGGAGCTGTTTTTT | CAISELTSGPSGELFF
NA | TRBJ1-3 | TRBV9 | NA | TGTGCCAGCAGCGTAGTGGGAGAAAACACCATATATTTT | CASSVVGENTIYF
NA | TRBJ1-5 | TRBV24-1 | NA | TGTGCCACCAGTGAAAGCCGACGGGATAGCAATCAGCCCCAGCATTTT | CATSESRRDSNQPQHF
NA | TRBJ1-6 | TRBV10-3 | few | TGTGCCATCAGTGAGTCCGCGGGGTTTAATTCACCCCTCCACTTT | CAISESAGFNSPLHF
NA | TRBJ1-2 | TRBV23-1 | NA | TGCGCCAGCAGTCAAGTCTTACGGAGTCACTATGGCTACACCTTC | CASSQVLRSHYGYTF
TRBD1 | TRBJ2-5 | TRBV5-1 | once | TGCGCCAGCAGAGTGACAGGGGAAGAGACCCAGTACTTC | CASRVTGEETQYF
TRBD1 | TRBJ1-4 | TRBV7-9 | NA | TGTGCCAGCAGCTTAGCTGTTGACAGGGATGAATGGAAACTGTTTTTT | CASSLAVDRDEWKLFF
TRBD1 | TRBJ1-4 | TRBV2 | once | TGTGCCAGCAGTGAAGAGGGGGCGGGTGAAAAACTGTTTTTT | CASSEEGAGEKLFF